The next 18 T cell receptor beta chains were all read from a single sample in a study of graft-versus-host responses after intestinal transplantation. Some clones are missing from TCRdb's copy, which holds only in-frame ones; the method was immunoSEQ multiplex PCR. This repertoire shows 45,000 to 55,000 clones, approximately 92% found once; its top ten account for 5% to 6.5%. Sequencing used PBMCs, obtained 786 days after a first intestinal transplant, on the day of a second. All receptors come from a human patient who received an intestinal transplant, so some T cells may come from the graft donor.

The chain uses TRBV5-8 and TRBJ1-5; no clear D gene. In germline, CDR1 is SGHTS, CDR2 YDEGEE. V lost 0 bases to trimming and J lost 0 bases, with 7 bases between them. The CDR3 has 15 amino acids. CDR3 sequence: CASSLGGHSNQPQHF. CDR3 DNA: TGTGCCAGCAGCTTGGGTGGCCATAGCAATCAGCCCCAGCATTTT.

The table lists this clone with a count of one. The gene calls are TRBV11-2 and TRBJ2-5; D remains unclear. The end of the DNA fits TRBJ2-7 better, so the J call may be wrong. Germline assignment: CDR1 SGHAT and CDR2 FQNNGV. CDR3 length equals 15 residues. CDR3 DNA sequence: TGTGCCAGCAGCTTAACGGCGCGAGGCTCCTACGAGCAGTACTTC. It codes for CASSLTARGSYEQYF.

J is TRBJ1-1 and V is TRBV6-1; maybe TRBD1 (5 bases). The CDR3 sequence is 12 residues long. Germline lookup yields CDR1 MNHNS and CDR2 SASEGT. The ends were cut back, 6 bases at V and 2 bases at J, with 7 bases in the middle. Here the CDR3 DNA reads TGTGCCAGCAGAGGGGTAAACACTGAAGCTTTCTTT. Its protein product is CASRGVNTEAFF.

The chain joins TRBV19 to TRBJ2-3; 10 bases are shared with TRBD2. The germline V gene has CDR1 LNHDA and CDR2 SQIVND (reference sequence). This CDR3 contains 15 residues. V was clipped by 4 bases and J by 1 base; unmatched bases: 2. The CDR3 reads CASSTLAGGTDTQYF. In DNA form, the CDR3 reads TGTGCCAGTAGTACGCTAGCGGGAGGCACAGATACGCAGTATTTT.

The chain uses TRBV7-9 and TRBJ2-1; no firm D call. Trimming removed 0 bases at V and 5 bases at J, with 8 bases between. The CDR3 contains 14 residues. From germline, CDR1 is SEHNR and CDR2 FQNEAQ (reference sequence). CDR3: CASSLAEPNNEQFF. In DNA form, the CDR3 reads TGTGCCAGCAGCTTAGCGGAGCCTAACAATGAGCAGTTCTTC.

V usage is TRBV10-2 and J usage is TRBJ2-2; D possibly corresponds to TRBD1 (6 bases). CDR1 and CDR2 from the germline V gene are WSHSY and SAAADI. The V gene lost 3 bases and the J gene lost 4 bases, with 27 bases spanning the gap. The CDR3 totals 20 residues. CDR3 bases: TGCGCCAGCAGTGACCGTAGGGACATGTTGACGGGATGGGGCACCGGGGAGCTGTTTTTT. Its translation is CASSDRRDMLTGWGTGELFF.

The chain carries TRBV6-5 and TRBJ2-7; D possibly uses TRBD1 or TRBD2 (5 bases each). CDR1 is MNHEY and CDR2 is SVGAGI in the germline V gene. This CDR3 comprises 15 residues. Trimming took 6 bases from V and 1 from J, leaving 16 bases between them. CDR3 sequence: CASRFLRDQSYEQYF. For the CDR3, the DNA is TGTGCCAGCAGGTTTCTCCGGGACCAATCCTACGAGCAGTACTTC.

The V and J genes are TRBV7-6 and TRBJ2-2; weak D call: TRBD2 (6 bases). Trimming stripped 8 bases from V and 5 bases from J, with 15 bases between. The CDR3 sequence is 14 residues long. The germline CDR1 and CDR2 sequences are SGHVS and FNYEAQ. CDR3 DNA: TGTGCCAGCTCGGCGGGGCCCCAGACCGGGGAGCTGTTTTTT. Its translation: CASSAGPQTGELFF.

The chain uses TRBV7-9 and TRBJ2-1; D is undetermined. The CDR3 runs 12 residues. CDR1 and CDR2 (germline): SEHNR, FQNEAQ (reference sequence). V was shortened by 3 bases and J by 4 bases, with 4 bases between the two germline ends. The CDR3 spells CASSLGYNEQFF. The CDR3 coding sequence is TGTGCCAGCAGCTTGGGGTACAATGAGCAGTTCTTC.

The chain carries TRBV6-4 and TRBJ1-4; 11 positions match TRBD1. V lost 6 bases and J lost 8; bases outside the gene matches: 5. CDR3 length equals 14 residues. Germline V gene sequence: CDR1 MRHNA, CDR2 SNTAGT. In DNA, the CDR3 is TGTGCCAGCAGCGCCGGGACAGGGGGAGAAAAACTGTTTTTT. Translation gives CASSAGTGGEKLFF.

The chain joins TRBV19 to TRBJ2-6; 7 nucleotides match TRBD1. The CDR3 consists of 17 residues. V lost 5 bases, J lost 2 bases, and 9 bases stayed unmatched. The germline V gene has CDR1 LNHDA and CDR2 SQIVND (reference sequence). CDR3 residues: CASSAPGQATGANVLTF. CDR3 in DNA: TGTGCCAGTAGTGCTCCCGGACAGGCGACTGGGGCCAACGTCCTGACTTTC.

This clone was picked up one time. The rearrangement joins TRBV9 to TRBJ1-3, with D maybe TRBD1 (6 bases). The CDR3 is made up of 16 amino acids. Per germline, CDR1 SGDLS and CDR2 YYNGEE. V shed 3 bases and J shed 4 bases, with 17 bases lying between them. The CDR3 DNA reads as TGTGCCAGCAGCGATAAGACAGGCTTTCCCGGAAACACCATATATTTT. It encodes CASSDKTGFPGNTIYF. The whole variable domain, remainder taken from reference TRBV9 and TRBJ1-3, is DSGVTQTPKHLITATGQRVTLRCSPRSGDLSVYWYQQSLDQGLQFLIQYYNGEERAKGNILERFSAQQFPDLHSELNLSSLELGDSALYFCASSDKTGFPGNTIYFGEGSWLTVV.

This chain connects TRBV5-5 to TRBJ1-3; D is undetermined. Trimming removed 6 bases from V and 2 bases from J, with 12 bases in between. The CDR3 covers 14 residues. The V gene's germline CDR1 is SGHKS and CDR2 YYEKEE (reference sequence). The CDR3 region is CASTLDVPGNTIYF. The CDR3 DNA follows: TGTGCCAGCACCCTTGACGTCCCTGGAAACACCATATATTTT.

This chain links TRBV16 with TRBJ1-1; D not resolved. Germline V CDR1 and CDR2: KGHSY, FQNENV. The CDR3 is 14 amino acids. The V end lost 5 bases, the J end lost 2 bases, and 12 bases lay between the germline ends. CDR3 region: CASSGYEGNTEAFF. The CDR3 nucleotides are TGTGCCAGCAGCGGATACGAGGGAAACACTGAAGCTTTCTTT. The full variable domain, rest sourced from reference TRBV16 and TRBJ1-1, is GEEVAQTPKHLVRGEGQKAKLYCAPIKGHSYVFWYQQVLKNEFKFLISFQNENVFDETGMPKERFSAKCLPNSPCSLEIQATKLEDSAVYFCASSGYEGNTEAFFGQGTRLTVV.

V gene TRBV19 combines with J gene TRBJ1-3, with D possibly matching TRBD1 (5 bases). Germline CDR1 and CDR2: LNHDA and SQIVND (reference sequence). With 11 bases removed from V and 0 bases from J, the gap between germline ends came to 20 bases. This CDR3 is 16 amino acids long. This CDR3 is CAAGTATSSSGNTIYF. CDR3 coding DNA: TGTGCCGCAGGGACCGCAACATCCTCCTCTGGAAACACCATATATTTT.

The rearrangement joins TRBV20-1 to TRBJ2-7; a possible D gene is TRBD1 (6 bases). The V gene's germline CDR1 is DFQATT and CDR2 SNEGSKA (reference sequence). This CDR3 spans 11 amino acids. The V gene lost 4 bases and the J gene lost 4 bases, with 8 bases spanning the gap. CDR3 residues: CSAIRGYEQYF. CDR3 nucleotides: TGCAGTGCTATAAGGGGGTACGAGCAGTACTTC.

CDR3 sequence: CASSLGLAGNEQFF. In DNA, the CDR3 is TGTGCCAGCAGTCTAGGACTAGCGGGGAATGAGCAGTTCTTC. The chain uses TRBV6-5 and TRBJ2-1; 12 nucleotides agree with TRBD2. V trimming: 5 bases; J trimming: 7 bases; junction bases outside the gene matches: 3. This CDR3 has 14 amino acids. The germline CDR1 and CDR2 sequences are MNHEY and SVGAGI.

The chain uses TRBV27 and TRBJ1-2; 8 positions agree with TRBD1. The germline CDR1 and CDR2 sequences are MNHEY and SMNVEV (reference sequence). Trimming took 5 bases from V and 3 from J; bases not matched to a gene: 11. This CDR3 region has 16 residues. The CDR3 DNA reads TGTGCCAGCAGTCGCACCAAAACAGGGGGTTACTATGGCTACACCTTC. Its translation: CASSRTKTGGYYGYTF.